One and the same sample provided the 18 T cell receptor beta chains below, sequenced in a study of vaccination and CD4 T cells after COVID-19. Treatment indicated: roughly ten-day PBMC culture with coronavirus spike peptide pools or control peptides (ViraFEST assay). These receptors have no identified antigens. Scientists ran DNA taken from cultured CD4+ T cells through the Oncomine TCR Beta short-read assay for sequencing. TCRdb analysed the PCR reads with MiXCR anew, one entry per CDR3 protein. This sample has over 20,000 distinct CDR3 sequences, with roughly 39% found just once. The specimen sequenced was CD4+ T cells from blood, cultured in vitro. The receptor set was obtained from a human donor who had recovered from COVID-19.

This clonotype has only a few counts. The CDR3 nucleotides are TGTGCCACCGCACAGGGCCTCAGCGCAGATACGCAGTATTTT. It yields the protein CATAQGLSADTQYF. V usage is TRBV24-1 and J usage is TRBJ2-3, with D possibly matching TRBD1 (6 bases). The CDR3 covers 14 residues. Per germline, CDR1 KGHDR and CDR2 SFDVKD. V was trimmed by 9 bases and J by 4 bases, leaving 16 bases between them.

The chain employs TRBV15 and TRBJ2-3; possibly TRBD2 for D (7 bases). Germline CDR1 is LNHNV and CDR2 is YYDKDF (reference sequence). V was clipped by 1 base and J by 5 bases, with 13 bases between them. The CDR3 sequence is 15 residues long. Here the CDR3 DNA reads TGTGCCACCAGCAGAGGGGGGGGGCCTGTAGATACGCAGTATTTT. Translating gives CATSRGGGPVDTQYF.

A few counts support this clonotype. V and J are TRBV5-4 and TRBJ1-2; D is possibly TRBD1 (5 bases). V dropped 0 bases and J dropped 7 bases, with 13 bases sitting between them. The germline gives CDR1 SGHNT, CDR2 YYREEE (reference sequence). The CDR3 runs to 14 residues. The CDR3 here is CASSLEQVGVGYTF. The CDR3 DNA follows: TGTGCCAGCAGCTTGGAACAGGTTGGGGTTGGCTACACCTTC.

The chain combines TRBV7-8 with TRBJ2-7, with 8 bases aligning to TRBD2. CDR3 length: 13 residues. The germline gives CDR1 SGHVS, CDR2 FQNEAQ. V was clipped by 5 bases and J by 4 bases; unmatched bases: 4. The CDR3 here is CASSQLAEYEQYF. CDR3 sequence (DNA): TGTGCCAGCAGCCAACTAGCGGAGTACGAGCAGTACTTC.

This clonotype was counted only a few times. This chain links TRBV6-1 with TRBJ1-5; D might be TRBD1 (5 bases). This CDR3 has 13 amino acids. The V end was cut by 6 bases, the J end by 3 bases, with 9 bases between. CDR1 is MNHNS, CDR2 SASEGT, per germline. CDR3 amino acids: CASRSGPNQPQHF. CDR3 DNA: TGTGCCAGCAGATCAGGGCCCAATCAGCCCCAGCATTTT.

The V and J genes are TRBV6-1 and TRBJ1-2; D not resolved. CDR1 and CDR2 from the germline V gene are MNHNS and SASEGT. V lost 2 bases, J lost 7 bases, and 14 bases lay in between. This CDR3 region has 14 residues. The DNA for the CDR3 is TGTGCCAGCAGTGAAAACCCGGGGTTAGGTGGCTACACCTTC. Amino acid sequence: CASSENPGLGGYTF.

The CDR3 nucleotides are TGTGCCAGCCAAGAGGGGACAGTAAATCAGCCCCAGCATTTT. It is translated as CASQEGTVNQPQHF. The chain links TRBV28 to TRBJ1-5, with TRBD1 matching 7 bases. The germline CDR1 and CDR2 sequences are MDHEN and SYDVKM. With 8 bases clipped from V and 4 bases from J, the junction kept 8 bases outside the gene matches. The CDR3 sequence is 14 residues long.

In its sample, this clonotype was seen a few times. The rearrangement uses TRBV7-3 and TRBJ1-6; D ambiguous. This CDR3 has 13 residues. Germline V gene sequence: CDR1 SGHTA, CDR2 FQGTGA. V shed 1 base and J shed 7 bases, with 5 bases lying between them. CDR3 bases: TGTGCCAGCAGCTTAAGCGGGAATTCACCCCTCCACTTT. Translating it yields CASSLSGNSPLHF.

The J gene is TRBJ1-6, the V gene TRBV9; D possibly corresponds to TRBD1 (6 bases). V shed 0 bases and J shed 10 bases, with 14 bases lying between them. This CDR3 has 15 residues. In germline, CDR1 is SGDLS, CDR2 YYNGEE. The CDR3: CASSVGQVFGSPLHF. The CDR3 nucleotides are TGTGCCAGCAGCGTAGGACAGGTCTTCGGGTCACCCCTCCACTTT.

This chain's CDR3 is CSAGGTSGGLAKNIQYF. CDR3 bases: TGCAGTGCTGGAGGGACTAGCGGGGGACTAGCCAAAAACATTCAGTACTTC. The rearrangement uses TRBV20-1 and TRBJ2-4; the match to TRBD2 covers 14 bases. Germline-derived CDR1 and CDR2 are DFQATT and SNEGSKA (reference sequence). The CDR3 consists of 17 residues. The J segment lost 0 bases and the V segment lost 5 bases, leaving 6 bases of the junction unmatched.

CDR3 region: CASSPGLADLYEQYF. The CDR3 coding sequence is TGTGCCAGCTCTCCGGGACTAGCGGACCTCTACGAGCAGTACTTC. This chain links TRBV18 with TRBJ2-7, with 11 positions matching TRBD2. With 6 bases clipped from V and 3 bases from J, the junction kept 7 bases outside the gene matches. Germline assignment: CDR1 KGHSH and CDR2 LQKENI. This CDR3 has 15 amino acids. Using reference TRBV18 and TRBJ2-7 for the parts outside the CDR3, the full variable domain is NAGVMQNPRHLVRRRGQEARLRCSPMKGHSHVYWYRQLPEEGLKFMVYLQKENIIDESGMPKERFSAEFPKEGPSILRIQQVVRGDSAAYFCASSPGLADLYEQYFGPGTRLTVT.

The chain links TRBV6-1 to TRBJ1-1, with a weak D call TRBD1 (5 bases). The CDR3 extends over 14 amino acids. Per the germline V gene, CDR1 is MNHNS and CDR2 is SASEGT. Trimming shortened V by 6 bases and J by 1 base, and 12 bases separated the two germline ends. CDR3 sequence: CASRRGRENTEAFF. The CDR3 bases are TGTGCCAGCAGAAGAGGCAGGGAGAACACTGAAGCTTTCTTT.

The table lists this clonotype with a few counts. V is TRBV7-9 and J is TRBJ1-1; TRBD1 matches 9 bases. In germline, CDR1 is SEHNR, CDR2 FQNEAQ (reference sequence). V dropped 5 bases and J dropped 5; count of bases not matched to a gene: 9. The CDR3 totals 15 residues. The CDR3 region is CASSLGQGGRTEAFF. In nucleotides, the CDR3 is TGTGCCAGCAGCCTGGGACAGGGAGGTAGGACTGAAGCTTTCTTT.

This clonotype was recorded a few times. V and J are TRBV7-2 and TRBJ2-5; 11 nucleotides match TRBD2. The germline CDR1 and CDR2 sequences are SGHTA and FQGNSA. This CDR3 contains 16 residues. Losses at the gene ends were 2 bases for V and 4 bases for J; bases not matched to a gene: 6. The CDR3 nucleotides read TGTGCCAGCAGCTTAAGAACTAGCGGGAGTGGAGAGACCCAGTACTTC. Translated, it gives CASSLRTSGSGETQYF.

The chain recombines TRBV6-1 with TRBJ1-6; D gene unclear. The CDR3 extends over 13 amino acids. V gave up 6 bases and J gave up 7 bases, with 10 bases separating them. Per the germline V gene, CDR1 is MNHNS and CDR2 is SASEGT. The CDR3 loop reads CASSATGNSPLHF. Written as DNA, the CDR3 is TGTGCCAGCAGCGCGACCGGCAATTCACCCCTCCACTTT.

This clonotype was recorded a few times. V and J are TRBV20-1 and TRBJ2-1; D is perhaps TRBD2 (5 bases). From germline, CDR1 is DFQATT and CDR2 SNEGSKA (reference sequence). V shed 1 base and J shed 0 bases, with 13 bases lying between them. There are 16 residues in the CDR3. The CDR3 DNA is TGCAGTGCTAGAGTCCCGGTGGGAGACTCCTACAATGAGCAGTTCTTC. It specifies CSARVPVGDSYNEQFF.

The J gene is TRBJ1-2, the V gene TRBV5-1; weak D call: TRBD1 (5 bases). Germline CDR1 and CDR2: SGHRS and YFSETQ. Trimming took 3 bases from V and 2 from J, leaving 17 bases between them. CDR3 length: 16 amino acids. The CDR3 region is CASSWTSTGGNYGYTF. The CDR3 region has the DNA TGCGCCAGCAGCTGGACATCTACAGGAGGCAACTATGGCTACACCTTC.

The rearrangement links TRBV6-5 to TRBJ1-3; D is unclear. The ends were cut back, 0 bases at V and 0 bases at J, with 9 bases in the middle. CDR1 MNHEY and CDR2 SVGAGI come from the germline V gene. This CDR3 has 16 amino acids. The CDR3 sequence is CASSYSGKSSGNTIYF. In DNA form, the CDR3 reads TGTGCCAGCAGTTACTCAGGAAAGAGCTCTGGAAACACCATATATTTT.